This T cell receptor beta chain is from a study of blood T cell repertoires in COVID-19. This CDR3 spans 16 amino acids. V was pared by 4 bases and J by 4 bases, with 6 bases of the junction left unmatched. Germline-derived CDR1 and CDR2 are SGHDN and FVKESK. Only in-frame clones appear in the TCRdb table, and some are missing; sequencing was by immunoSEQ multiplex PCR. Among 310,000 or so clones listed, more than 70% were seen once. The sequence came from a woman aged 50 to 60 with acute or convalescent COVID-19. The sequenced material came from peripheral blood. The chain joins TRBV14 to TRBJ2-6; 8 bases are shared with TRBD1. CDR3 protein: CASSRDRGAGANVLTF. The CDR3 DNA sequence: TGTGCCAGCAGCCGCGACAGGGGAGCCGGGGCCAACGTCCTGACTTTC.